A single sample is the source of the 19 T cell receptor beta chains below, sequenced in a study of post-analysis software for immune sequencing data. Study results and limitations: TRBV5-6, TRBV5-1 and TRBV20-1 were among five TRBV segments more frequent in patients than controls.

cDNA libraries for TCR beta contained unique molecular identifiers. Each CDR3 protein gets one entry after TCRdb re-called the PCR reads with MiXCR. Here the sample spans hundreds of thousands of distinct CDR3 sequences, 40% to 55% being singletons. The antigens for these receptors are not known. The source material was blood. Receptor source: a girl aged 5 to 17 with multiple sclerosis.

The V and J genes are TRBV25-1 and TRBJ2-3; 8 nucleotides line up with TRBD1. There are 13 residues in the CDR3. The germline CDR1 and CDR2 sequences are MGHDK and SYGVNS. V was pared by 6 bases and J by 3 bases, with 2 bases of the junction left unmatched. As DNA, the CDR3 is TGTGCCAGCAGGGACAGGGTTACAGATACGCAGTATTTT. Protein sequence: CASRDRVTDTQYF.

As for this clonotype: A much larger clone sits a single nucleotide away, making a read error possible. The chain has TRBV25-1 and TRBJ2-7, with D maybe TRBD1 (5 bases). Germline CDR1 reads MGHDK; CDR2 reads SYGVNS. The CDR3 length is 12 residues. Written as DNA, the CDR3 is TGTGCCAGCAGCGACAGCTCCTACAAGCAGTACTTC. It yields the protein CASSDSSYKQYF.

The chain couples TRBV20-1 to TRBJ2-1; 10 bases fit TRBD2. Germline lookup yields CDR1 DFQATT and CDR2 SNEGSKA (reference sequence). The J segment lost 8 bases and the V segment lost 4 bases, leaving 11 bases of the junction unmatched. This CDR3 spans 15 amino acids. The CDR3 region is CSAIGLSGRDDEQFF. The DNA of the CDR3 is TGCAGTGCTATAGGACTAAGCGGGAGGGACGATGAGCAGTTCTTC.

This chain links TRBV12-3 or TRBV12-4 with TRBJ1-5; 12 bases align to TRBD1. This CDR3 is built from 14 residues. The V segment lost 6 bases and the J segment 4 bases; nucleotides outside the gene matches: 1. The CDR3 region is CASRGQGANQPQHF. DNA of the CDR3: TGTGCCAGCAGGGGACAGGGGGCAAATCAGCCCCAGCATTTT.

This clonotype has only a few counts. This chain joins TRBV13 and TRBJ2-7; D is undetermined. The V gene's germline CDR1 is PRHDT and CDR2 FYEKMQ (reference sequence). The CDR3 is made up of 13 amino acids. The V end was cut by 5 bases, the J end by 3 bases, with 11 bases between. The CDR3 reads CASSVSLFYEQYF. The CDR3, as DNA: TGTGCCAGCAGCGTTAGCCTCTTCTACGAGCAGTACTTC.

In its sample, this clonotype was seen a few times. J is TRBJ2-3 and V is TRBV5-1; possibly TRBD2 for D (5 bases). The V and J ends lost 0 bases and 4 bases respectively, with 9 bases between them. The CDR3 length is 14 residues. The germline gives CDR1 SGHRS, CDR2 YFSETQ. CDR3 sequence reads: CASSLAIGADTQYF. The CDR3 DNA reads TGCGCCAGCAGCTTGGCCATCGGGGCAGATACGCAGTATTTT.

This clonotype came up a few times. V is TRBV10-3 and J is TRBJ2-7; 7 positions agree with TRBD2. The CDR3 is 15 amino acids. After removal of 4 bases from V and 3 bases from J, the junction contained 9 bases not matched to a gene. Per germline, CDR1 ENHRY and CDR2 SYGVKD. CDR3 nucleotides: TGTGCCATCAGTGGCGTTGGCGGGAGCGGCTACGAGCAGTACTTC. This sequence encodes CAISGVGGSGYEQYF.

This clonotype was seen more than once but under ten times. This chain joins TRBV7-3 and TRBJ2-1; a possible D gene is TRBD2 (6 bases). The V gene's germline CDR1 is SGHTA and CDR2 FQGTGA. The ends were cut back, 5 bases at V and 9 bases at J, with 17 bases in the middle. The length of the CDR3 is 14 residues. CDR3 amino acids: CASSVLAGGGEQFF. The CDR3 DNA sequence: TGTGCCAGCAGCGTCTTAGCTGGGGGAGGTGAGCAGTTCTTC. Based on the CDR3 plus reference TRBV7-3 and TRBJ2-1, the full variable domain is GAGVSQTPSNKVTEKGKYVELRCDPISGHTALYWYRQSLGQGPEFLIYFQGTGAADDSGLPNDRFFAVRPEGSVSTLKIQRTERGDSAVYLCASSVLAGGGEQFFGPGTRLTVL.

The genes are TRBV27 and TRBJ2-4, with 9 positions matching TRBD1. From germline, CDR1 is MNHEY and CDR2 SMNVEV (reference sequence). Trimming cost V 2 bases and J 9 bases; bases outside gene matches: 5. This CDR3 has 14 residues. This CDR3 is CASSLETGGTIQYF. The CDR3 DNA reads TGTGCCAGCAGTTTAGAGACAGGGGGAACCATTCAGTACTTC.

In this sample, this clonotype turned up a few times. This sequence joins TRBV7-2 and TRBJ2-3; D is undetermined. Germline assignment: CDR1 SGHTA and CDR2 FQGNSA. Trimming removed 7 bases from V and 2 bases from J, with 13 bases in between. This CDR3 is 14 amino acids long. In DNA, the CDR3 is TGTGCCAGCACCCCTGAGGTTTCCACAGATACGCAGTATTTT. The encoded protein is CASTPEVSTDTQYF. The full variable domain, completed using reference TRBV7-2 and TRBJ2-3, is GAGVSQSPSNKVTEKGKDVELRCDPISGHTALYWYRQSLGQGLEFLIYFQGNSAPDKSGLPSDRFSAERTGGSVSTLTIQRTQQEDSAVYLCASTPEVSTDTQYFGPGTRLTVL.

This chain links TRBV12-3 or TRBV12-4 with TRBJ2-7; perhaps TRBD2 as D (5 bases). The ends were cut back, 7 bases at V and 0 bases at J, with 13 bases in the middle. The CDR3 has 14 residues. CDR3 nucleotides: TGTGCCAGCAACGGGGTCGGAAGCTCCTACGAGCAGTACTTC. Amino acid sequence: CASNGVGSSYEQYF.

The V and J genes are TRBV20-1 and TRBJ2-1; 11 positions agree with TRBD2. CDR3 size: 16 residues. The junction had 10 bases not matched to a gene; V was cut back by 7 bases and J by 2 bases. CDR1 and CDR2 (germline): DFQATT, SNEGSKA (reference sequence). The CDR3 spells CSGTASGRTTYNEQFF. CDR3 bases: TGCAGTGGTACCGCTAGCGGGAGGACTACCTACAATGAGCAGTTCTTC.

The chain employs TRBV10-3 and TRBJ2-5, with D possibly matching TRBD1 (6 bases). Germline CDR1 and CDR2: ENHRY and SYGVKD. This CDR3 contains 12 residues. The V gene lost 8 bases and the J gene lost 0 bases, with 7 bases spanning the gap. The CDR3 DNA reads TGTGCCATCGCAGGGGACCAAGAGACCCAGTACTTC. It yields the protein CAIAGDQETQYF.

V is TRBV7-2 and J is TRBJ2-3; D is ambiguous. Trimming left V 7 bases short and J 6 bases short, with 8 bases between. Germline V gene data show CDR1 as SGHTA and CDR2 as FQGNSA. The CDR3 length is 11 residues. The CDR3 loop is CASTKTDTQYF. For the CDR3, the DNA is TGTGCCAGCACGAAAACGGATACGCAGTATTTT.

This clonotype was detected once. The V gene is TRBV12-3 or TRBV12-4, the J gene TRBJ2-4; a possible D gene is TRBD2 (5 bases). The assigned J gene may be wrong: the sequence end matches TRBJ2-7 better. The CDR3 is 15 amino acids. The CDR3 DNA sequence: TGTGCCAGCACCCTTATTCGGCGGGCGGGCTACGAGCAGTACTTC. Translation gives CASTLIRRAGYEQYF.

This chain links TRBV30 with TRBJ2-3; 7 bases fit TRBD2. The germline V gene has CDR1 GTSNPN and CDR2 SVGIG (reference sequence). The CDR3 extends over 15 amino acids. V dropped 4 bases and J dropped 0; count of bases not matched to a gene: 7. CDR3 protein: CAWTGRGVSTDTQYF. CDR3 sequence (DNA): TGTGCCTGGACTGGACGGGGGGTCAGCACAGATACGCAGTATTTT.

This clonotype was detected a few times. Here the CDR3 reads CASSPGQGAYQPQHF. CDR3 nucleotide sequence: TGCGCCAGCAGCCCGGGACAGGGGGCTTATCAGCCCCAGCATTTT. The J gene is TRBJ1-5, the V gene TRBV5-1; 12 nucleotides agree with TRBD1. The CDR3 loop spans 15 amino acids. Germline V gene lookup returns CDR1 SGHRS and CDR2 YFSETQ. The J segment lost 5 bases and the V segment lost 4 bases, leaving 4 bases of the junction unmatched. Filled out from reference TRBV5-1 and TRBJ1-5, the complete variable domain reads KAGVTQTPRYLIKTRGQQVTLSCSPISGHRSVSWYQQTPGQGLQFLFEYFSETQRNKGNFPGRFSGRQFSNSRSEMNVSTLELGDSALYLCASSPGQGAYQPQHFGDGTRLSIL.

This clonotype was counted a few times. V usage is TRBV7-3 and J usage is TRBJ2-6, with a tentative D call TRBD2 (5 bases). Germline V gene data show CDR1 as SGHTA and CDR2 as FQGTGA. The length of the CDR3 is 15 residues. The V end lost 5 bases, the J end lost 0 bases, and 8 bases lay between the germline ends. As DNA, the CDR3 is TGTGCCAGCAGCCCAGGACTCTCTGGGGCCAACGTCCTGACTTTC. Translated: CASSPGLSGANVLTF.

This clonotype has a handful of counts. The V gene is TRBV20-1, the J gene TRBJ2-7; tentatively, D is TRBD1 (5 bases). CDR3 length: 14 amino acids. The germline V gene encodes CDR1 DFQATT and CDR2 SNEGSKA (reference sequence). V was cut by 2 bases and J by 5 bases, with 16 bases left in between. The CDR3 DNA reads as TGCAGTGCTAGAAGAGTTCGGACAATCCACGAGCAGTACTTC. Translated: CSARRVRTIHEQYF.